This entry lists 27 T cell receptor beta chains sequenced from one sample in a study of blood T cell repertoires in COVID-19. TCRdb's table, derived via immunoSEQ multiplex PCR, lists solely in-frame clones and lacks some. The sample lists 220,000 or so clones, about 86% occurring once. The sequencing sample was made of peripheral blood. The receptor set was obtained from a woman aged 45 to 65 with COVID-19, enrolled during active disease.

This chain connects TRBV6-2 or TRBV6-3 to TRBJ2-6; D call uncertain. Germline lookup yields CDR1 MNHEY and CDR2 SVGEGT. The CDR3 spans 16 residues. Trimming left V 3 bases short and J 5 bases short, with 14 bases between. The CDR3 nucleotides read TGTGCCAGCAGTTATGCAGGAACCATCAGGGCCAACGTCCTGACTTTC. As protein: CASSYAGTIRANVLTF.

The CDR3 DNA reads TGTGCCAGTAGTATAGACAACGGGGGAAACGGCAATCAGCCCCAGCATTTT. This sequence encodes CASSIDNGGNGNQPQHF. V and J are TRBV19 and TRBJ1-5, with a tentative D call TRBD1 (5 bases). V was cut by 0 bases and J by 2 bases, with 14 bases left in between. This CDR3 spans 17 amino acids. Germline V lookup: CDR1 LNHDA, CDR2 SQIVND (reference sequence).

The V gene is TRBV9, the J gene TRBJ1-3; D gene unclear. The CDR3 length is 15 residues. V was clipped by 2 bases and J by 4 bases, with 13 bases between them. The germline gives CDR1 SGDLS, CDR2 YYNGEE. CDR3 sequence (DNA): TGTGCCAGCAGCGTTTCGGGTGCTGCAGGAAACACCATATATTTT. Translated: CASSVSGAAGNTIYF.

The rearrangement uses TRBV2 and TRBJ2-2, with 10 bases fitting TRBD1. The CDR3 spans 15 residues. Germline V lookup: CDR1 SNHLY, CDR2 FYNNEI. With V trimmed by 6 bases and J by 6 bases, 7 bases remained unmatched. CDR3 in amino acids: CASRARQGASGELFF. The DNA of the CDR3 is TGTGCCAGCAGGGCCCGACAGGGGGCGTCCGGGGAGCTGTTTTTT.

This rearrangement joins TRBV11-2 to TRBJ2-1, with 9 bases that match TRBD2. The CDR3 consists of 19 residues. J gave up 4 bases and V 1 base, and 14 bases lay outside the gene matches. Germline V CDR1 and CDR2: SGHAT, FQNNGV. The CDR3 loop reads CASSLGRGGLAMFYNEQFF. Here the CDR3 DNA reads TGTGCCAGCAGCTTAGGGCGGGGGGGCCTCGCCATGTTTTACAATGAGCAGTTCTTC.

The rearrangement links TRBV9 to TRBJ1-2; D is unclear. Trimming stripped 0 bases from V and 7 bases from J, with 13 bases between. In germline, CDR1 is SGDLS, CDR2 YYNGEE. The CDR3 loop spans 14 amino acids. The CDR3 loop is CASSVGAAPAGYTF. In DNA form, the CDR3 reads TGTGCCAGCAGCGTAGGTGCGGCTCCGGCTGGCTACACCTTC.

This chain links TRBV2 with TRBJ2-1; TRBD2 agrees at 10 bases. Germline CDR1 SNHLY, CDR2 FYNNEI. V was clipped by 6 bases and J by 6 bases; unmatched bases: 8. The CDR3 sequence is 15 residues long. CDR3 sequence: CASRSLAGELNEQFF. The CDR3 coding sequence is TGTGCCAGCAGATCCCTAGCGGGGGAACTCAATGAGCAGTTCTTC.

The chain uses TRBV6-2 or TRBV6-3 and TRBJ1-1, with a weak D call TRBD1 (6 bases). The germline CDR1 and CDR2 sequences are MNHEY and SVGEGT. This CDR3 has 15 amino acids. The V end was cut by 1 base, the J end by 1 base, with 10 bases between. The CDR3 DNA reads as TGTGCCAGCAGTTACTGGGGGCACAAGAACACTGAAGCTTTCTTT. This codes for CASSYWGHKNTEAFF.

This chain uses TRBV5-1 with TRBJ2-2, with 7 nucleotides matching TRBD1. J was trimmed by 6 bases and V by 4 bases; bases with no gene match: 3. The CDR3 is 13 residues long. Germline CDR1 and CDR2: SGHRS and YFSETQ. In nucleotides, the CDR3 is TGCGCCAGCAGCACGGACAGGTCCGGGGAGCTGTTTTTT. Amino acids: CASSTDRSGELFF.

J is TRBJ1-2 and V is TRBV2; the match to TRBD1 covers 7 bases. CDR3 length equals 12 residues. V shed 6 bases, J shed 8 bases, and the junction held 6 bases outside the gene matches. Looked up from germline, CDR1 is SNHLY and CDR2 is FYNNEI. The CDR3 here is CASSRGQRGYTF. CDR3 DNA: TGTGCCAGCAGCAGGGGACAGAGGGGCTACACCTTC.

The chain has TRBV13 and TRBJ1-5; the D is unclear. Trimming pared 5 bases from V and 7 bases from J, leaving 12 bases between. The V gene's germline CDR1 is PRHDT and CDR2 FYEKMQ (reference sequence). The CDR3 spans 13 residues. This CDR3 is CASSLSNLQPQHF. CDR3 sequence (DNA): TGTGCCAGCAGCCTATCGAACTTGCAGCCCCAGCATTTT.

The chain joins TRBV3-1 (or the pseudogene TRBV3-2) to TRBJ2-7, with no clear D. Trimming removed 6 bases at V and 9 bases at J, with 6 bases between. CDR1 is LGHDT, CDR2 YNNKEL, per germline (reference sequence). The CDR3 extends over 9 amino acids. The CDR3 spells CASSPRQYF. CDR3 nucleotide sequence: TGTGCCAGCAGTCCCCGGCAGTACTTC.

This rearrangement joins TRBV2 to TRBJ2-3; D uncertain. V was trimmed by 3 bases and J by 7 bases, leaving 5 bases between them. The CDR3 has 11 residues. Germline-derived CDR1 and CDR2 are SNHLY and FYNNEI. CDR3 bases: TGTGCCAGCAGTGAGCGAAATACGCAGTATTTT. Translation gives CASSERNTQYF.

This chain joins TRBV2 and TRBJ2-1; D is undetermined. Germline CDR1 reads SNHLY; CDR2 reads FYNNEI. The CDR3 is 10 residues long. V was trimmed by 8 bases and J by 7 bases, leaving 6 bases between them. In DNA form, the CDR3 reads TGTGCCAGCCTCCTAAATGAGCAGTTCTTC. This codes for CASLLNEQFF.

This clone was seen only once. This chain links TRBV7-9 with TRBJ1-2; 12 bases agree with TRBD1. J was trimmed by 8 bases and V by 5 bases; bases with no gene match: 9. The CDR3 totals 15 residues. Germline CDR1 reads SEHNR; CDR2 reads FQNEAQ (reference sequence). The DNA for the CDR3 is TGTGCCAGCAGCCCCCCGGGACAGGGGGCCGTCGGCTACACCTTC. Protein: CASSPPGQGAVGYTF.

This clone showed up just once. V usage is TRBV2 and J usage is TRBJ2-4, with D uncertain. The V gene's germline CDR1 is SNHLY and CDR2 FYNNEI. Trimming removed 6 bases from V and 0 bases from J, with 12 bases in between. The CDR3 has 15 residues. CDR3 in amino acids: CASSLQKLAKNIQYF. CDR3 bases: TGTGCCAGCAGCCTACAGAAACTAGCCAAAAACATTCAGTACTTC.

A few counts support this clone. CDR3 loop: CASRYQKYGYTF. The CDR3 coding sequence is TGTGCCAGCAGGTATCAGAAGTATGGCTACACCTTC. This sequence joins TRBV6-5 and TRBJ1-2; unclear D gene. V gave up 6 bases and J gave up 5 bases, with 10 bases separating them. Germline values: CDR1 MNHEY, CDR2 SVGAGI. The CDR3 is 12 amino acids.

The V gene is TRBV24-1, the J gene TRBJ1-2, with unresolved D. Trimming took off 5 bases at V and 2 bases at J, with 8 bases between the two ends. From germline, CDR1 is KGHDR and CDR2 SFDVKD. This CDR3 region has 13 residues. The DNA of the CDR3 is TGTGCCACCAGTGGACACCCAAACTATGGCTACACCTTC. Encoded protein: CATSGHPNYGYTF.

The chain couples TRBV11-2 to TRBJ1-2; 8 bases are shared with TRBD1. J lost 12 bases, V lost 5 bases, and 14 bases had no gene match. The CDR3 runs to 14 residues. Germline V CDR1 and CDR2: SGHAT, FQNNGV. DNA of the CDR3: TGTGCCAGCAGCAGATCAGGGGGCAGCACTCCCCACACCTTC. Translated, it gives CASSRSGGSTPHTF. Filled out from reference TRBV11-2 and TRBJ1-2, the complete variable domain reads EAGVAQSPRYKIIEKRQSVAFWCNPISGHATLYWYQQILGQGPKLLIQFQNNGVVDDSQLPKDRFSAERLKGVDSTLKIQPAKLEDSAVYLCASSRSGGSTPHTFGSGTRLTVV.

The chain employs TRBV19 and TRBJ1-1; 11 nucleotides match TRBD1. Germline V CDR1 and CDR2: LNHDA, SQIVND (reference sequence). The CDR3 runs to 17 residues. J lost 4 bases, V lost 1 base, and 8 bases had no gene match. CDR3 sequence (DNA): TGTGCCAGTAGTATAGCCCGGACAGGGGGCGCGGGCACTGAAGCTTTCTTT. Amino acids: CASSIARTGGAGTEAFF. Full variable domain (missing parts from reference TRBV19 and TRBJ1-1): DGGITQSPKYLFRKEGQNVTLSCEQNLNHDAMYWYRQDPGQGLRLIYYSQIVNDFQKGDIAEGYSVSREKKESFPLTVTSAQKNPTAFYLCASSIARTGGAGTEAFFGQGTRLTVV.

Here the CDR3 DNA reads TGTGCCAGTATCGGGACAGGTTTCTACAATGAGCAGTTCTTC. It encodes CASIGTGFYNEQFF. The V and J genes are TRBV19 and TRBJ2-1, with TRBD1 matching 8 bases. The ends lost 7 bases at V and 3 bases at J; junction bases unmatched: 5. The germline V gene has CDR1 LNHDA and CDR2 SQIVND (reference sequence). The CDR3 runs to 14 residues.

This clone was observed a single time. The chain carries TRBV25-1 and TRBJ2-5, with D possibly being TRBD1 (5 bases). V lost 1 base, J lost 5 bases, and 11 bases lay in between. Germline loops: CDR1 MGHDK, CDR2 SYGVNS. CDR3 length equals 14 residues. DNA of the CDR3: TGTGCCAGCAGTGAATCCAGGGTGGTGGAGACCCAGTACTTC. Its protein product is CASSESRVVETQYF.

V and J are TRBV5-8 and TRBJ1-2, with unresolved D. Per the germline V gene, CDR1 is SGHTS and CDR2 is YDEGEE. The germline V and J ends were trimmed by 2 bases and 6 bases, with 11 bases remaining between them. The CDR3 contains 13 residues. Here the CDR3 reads CASSFRQVHGYTF. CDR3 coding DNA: TGTGCCAGCAGCTTTAGGCAGGTCCATGGCTACACCTTC.

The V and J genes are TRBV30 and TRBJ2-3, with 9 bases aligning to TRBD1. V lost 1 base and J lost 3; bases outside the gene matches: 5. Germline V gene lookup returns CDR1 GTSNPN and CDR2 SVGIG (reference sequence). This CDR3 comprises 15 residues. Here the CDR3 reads CAWSETGGSTDTQYF. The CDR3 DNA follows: TGTGCCTGGAGTGAGACAGGGGGATCTACAGATACGCAGTATTTT.

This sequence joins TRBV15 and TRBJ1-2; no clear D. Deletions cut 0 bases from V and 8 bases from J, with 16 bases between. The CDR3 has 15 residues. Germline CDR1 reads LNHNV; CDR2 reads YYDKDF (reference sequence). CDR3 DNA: TGTGCCACCAGCAGAGACCCAAGTCCCTCTGAGGGCTACACCTTC. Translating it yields CATSRDPSPSEGYTF.

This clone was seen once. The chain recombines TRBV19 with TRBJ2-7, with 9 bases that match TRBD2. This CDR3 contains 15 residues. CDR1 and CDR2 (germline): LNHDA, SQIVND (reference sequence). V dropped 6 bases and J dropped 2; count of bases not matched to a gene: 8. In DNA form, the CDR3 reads TGTGCCAGTAGCCCTATGCGGGGGGGCCCCTACGAGCAGTACGTC. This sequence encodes CASSPMRGGPYEQYV.

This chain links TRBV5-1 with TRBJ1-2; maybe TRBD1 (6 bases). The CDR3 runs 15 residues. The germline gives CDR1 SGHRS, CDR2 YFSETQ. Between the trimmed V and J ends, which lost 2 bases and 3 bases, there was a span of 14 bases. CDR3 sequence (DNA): TGCGCCAGCAGCTTAACCTCGGACAGTTACTATGGCTACACCTTC. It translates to CASSLTSDSYYGYTF.